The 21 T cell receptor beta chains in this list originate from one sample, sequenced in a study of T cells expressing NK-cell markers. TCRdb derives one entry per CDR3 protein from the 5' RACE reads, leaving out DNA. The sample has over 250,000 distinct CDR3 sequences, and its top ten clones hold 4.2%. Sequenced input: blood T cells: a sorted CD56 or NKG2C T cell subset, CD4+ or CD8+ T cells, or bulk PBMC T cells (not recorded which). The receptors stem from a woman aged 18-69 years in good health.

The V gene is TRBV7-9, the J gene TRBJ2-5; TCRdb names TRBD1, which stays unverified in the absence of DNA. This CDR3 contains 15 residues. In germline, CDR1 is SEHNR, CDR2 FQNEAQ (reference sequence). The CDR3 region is CASSRGNKKQETQYF. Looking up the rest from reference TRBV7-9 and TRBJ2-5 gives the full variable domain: DTGVSQNPRHKITKRGQNVTFRCDPISEHNRLYWYRQTLGQGPEFLTYFQNEAQLEKSRLLSDRFSAERPKGSFSTLEIQRTEQGDSAMYLCASSRGNKKQETQYFGPGTRLLVL.

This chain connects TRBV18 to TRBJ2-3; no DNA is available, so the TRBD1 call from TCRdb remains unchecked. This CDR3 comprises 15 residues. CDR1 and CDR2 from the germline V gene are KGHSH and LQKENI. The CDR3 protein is CASSPTEGVSDTQYF.

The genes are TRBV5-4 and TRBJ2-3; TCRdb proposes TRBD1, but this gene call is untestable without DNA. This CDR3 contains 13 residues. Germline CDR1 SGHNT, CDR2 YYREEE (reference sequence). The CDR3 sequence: CASTYREIDTQYF.

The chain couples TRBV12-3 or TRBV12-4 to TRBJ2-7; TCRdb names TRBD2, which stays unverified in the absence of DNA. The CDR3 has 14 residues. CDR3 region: CASSRAGPSYEQYF.

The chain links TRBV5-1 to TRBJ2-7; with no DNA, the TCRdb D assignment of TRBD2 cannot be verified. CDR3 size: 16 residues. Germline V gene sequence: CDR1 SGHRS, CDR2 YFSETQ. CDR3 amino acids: CASSWIGRPSSYEQYF. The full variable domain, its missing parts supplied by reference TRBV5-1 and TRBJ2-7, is KAGVTQTPRYLIKTRGQQVTLSCSPISGHRSVSWYQQTPGQGLQFLFEYFSETQRNKGNFPGRFSGRQFSNSRSEMNVSTLELGDSALYLCASSWIGRPSSYEQYFGPGTRLTVT.

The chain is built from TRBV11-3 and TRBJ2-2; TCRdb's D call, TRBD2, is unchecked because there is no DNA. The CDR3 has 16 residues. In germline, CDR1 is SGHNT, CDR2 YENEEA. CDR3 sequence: CASSLFGRGNTGELFF.

The CDR3 sequence is CASSLVSGGFTGELFF. The gene calls are TRBV12-3 or TRBV12-4 and TRBJ2-2; the D gene TCRdb calls, TRBD1, cannot be checked with no DNA. The CDR3 has 16 amino acids.

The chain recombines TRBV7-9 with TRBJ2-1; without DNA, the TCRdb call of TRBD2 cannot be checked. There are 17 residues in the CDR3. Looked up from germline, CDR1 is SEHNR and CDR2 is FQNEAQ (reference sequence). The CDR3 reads CASRDRPGTSGVDEQFF.

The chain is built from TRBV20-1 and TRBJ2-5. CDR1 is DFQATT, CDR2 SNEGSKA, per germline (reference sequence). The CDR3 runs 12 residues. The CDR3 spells CSAPSGQETQYF.

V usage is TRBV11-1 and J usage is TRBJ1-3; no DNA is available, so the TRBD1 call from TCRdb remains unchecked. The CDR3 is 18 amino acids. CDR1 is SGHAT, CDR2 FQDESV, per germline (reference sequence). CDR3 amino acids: CASSLGGQGLFSGNTIYF.

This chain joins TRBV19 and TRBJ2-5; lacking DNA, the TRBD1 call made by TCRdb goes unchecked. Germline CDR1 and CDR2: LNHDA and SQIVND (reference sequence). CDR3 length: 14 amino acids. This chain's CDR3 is CASSIKGVGETQYF.

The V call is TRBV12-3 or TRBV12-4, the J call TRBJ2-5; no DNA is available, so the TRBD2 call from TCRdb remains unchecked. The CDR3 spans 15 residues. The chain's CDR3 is CASSASSGGAKTQYF.

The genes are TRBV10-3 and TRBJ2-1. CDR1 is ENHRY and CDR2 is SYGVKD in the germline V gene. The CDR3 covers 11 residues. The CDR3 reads CAISVANEQFF.

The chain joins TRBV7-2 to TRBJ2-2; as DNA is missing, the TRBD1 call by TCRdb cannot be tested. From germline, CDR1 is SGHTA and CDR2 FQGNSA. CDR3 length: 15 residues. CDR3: CASSLRGTGTGELFF.

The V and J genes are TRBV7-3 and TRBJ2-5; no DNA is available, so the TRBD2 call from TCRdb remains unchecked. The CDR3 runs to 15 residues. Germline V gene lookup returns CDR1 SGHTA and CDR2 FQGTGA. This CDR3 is CASSLDGTSRETQYF.

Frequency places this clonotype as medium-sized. The CDR3 here is CSAIPGTNGREQFF. V and J are TRBV20-1 and TRBJ2-1; TCRdb lists TRBD2, though no DNA is available to test this call. The CDR3 is made up of 14 amino acids. Germline loops: CDR1 DFQATT, CDR2 SNEGSKA (reference sequence).

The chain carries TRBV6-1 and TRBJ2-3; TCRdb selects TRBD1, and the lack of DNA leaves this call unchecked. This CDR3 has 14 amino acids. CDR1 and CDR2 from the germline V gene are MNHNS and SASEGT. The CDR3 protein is CASRPGQFTDTQYF.

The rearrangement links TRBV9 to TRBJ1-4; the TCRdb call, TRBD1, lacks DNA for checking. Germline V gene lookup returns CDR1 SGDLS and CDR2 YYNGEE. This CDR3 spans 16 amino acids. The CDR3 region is CASSVFGGTTNEKLFF.

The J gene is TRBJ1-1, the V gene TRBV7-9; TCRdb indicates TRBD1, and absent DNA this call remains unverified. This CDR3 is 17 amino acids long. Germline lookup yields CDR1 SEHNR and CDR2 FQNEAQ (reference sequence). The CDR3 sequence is CASSLPPGQGTDTEAFF.

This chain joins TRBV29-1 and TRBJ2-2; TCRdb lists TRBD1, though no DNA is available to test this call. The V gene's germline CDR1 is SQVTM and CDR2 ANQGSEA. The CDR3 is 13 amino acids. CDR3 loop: CSVYRVGTGELFF.

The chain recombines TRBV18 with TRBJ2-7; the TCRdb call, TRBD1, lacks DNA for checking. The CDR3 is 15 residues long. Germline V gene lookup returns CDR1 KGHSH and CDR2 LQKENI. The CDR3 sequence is CASSPPGQGSYEQYF.